Each of the 26 T cell receptor beta chains below was sequenced from the same sample in a study of metastatic and nonmetastatic thyroid tumors. MiXCR re-clonotyped the PCR reads for TCRdb. The sample includes about 46,000 clones, around 25% of them seen just once. Nobody among the patients had been given any treatment before thyroid surgery. The sequenced material came from blood. These receptors were collected from a male donor with papillary thyroid cancer or a benign thyroid nodule (not recorded which). Some clones in this sample may be carry-over from other donors' samples.

This clone was found many times. V and J are TRBV7-9 and TRBJ2-1; 7 bases are a match to TRBD2. The CDR3 contains 16 residues. The V gene end was trimmed by 5 bases and the J gene end by 2 bases; junction bases not matched to a gene: 9. The germline V gene has CDR1 SEHNR and CDR2 FQNEAQ (reference sequence). The CDR3 nucleotides are TGTGCCAGCAGCCCACAAGGAGCGGGACCCTACAATGAGCAGTTCTTC. It codes for CASSPQGAGPYNEQFF.

Many counts were recorded for this clone. The genes are TRBV7-9 and TRBJ2-1; 10 bases are shared with TRBD1. This CDR3 is built from 15 residues. CDR1 and CDR2 from the germline V gene are SEHNR and FQNEAQ (reference sequence). V trimming: 5 bases; J trimming: 2 bases; junction bases outside the gene matches: 3. CDR3: CASSPDRGPYNEQFF. The CDR3 DNA reads TGTGCCAGCAGCCCAGACAGGGGGCCCTACAATGAGCAGTTCTTC. Variable domain in full (rest from reference TRBV7-9 and TRBJ2-1): DTGVSQNPRHKITKRGQNVTFRCDPISEHNRLYWYRQTLGQGPEFLTYFQNEAQLEKSRLLSDRFSAERPKGSFSTLEIQRTEQGDSAMYLCASSPDRGPYNEQFFGPGTRLTVL.

This clone showed up just a few times. This chain links TRBV27 with TRBJ2-7; D unresolved. Germline V gives CDR1 MNHEY, CDR2 SMNVEV (reference sequence). This CDR3 has 12 amino acids. V dropped 5 bases and J dropped 4 bases, with 9 bases sitting between them. The CDR3 DNA follows: TGTGCCAGCAGTACCCCCGGATACGAGCAGTACTTC. Amino acid sequence: CASSTPGYEQYF.

This clone was seen more than once but under ten times. The J gene is TRBJ2-3, the V gene TRBV10-3, with 9 bases matching TRBD2. CDR3 length equals 13 residues. Trimming took 9 bases from V and 0 from J; bases not matched to a gene: 1. Per the germline V gene, CDR1 is ENHRY and CDR2 is SYGVKD. CDR3 loop: CAIGLASTDTQYF. The CDR3, as DNA: TGTGCCATAGGACTAGCGAGCACAGATACGCAGTATTTT.

This clone was seen at least ten times. The gene calls are TRBV28 and TRBJ2-5, with D unresolved. The germline V gene encodes CDR1 MDHEN and CDR2 SYDVKM. Trimming took 1 base from V and 4 from J, leaving 10 bases between them. The CDR3 is 14 amino acids. The CDR3: CASSLLPSAETQYF. Here the CDR3 DNA reads TGTGCCAGCAGTTTATTACCGTCCGCAGAGACCCAGTACTTC.

This clone was observed a handful of times. This chain connects TRBV24-1 to TRBJ2-7, with 9 positions matching TRBD1. Trimming cost V 5 bases and J 2 bases; bases outside gene matches: 6. Germline values: CDR1 KGHDR, CDR2 SFDVKD. This CDR3 has 15 residues. The CDR3 DNA follows: TGTGCCACCAGTGCACCGGGACAGGGACCCTACGAGCAGTACTTC. Translating it yields CATSAPGQGPYEQYF.

A single count supports this clone. The chain employs TRBV5-1 and TRBJ2-1; D is unresolved. Trimming left V 8 bases short and J 4 bases short, with 13 bases between. Germline loops: CDR1 SGHRS, CDR2 YFSETQ. The CDR3 has 13 amino acids. CDR3 in DNA: TGCGCCAGTAGTAGTTGTGAATACAATGAGCAGTTCTTC. Its protein product is CASSSCEYNEQFF.

This clone has a count of ten or more. The chain joins TRBV30 to TRBJ2-5; D remains ambiguous. Germline-derived CDR1 and CDR2 are GTSNPN and SVGIG (reference sequence). V dropped 5 bases and J dropped 7 bases, with 20 bases sitting between them. The CDR3 spans 14 residues. The CDR3, as DNA: TGTGCCTGGCTCCCGCCCGGTAGATACGGGACCCAGTACTTC. It translates to CAWLPPGRYGTQYF.

This chain uses TRBV25-1 with TRBJ2-1, with D possibly matching TRBD2 (7 bases). CDR3 size: 20 residues. The germline V gene encodes CDR1 MGHDK and CDR2 SYGVNS. Trimming pared 2 bases from V and 6 bases from J, leaving 29 bases between. DNA for the CDR3: TGTGCCAGCAGTGAAACCGGAGGGGGGGGGTGGGGAGGGACCGGCAATGAGCAGTTCTTC. Its protein is CASSETGGGGWGGTGNEQFF.

The V gene is TRBV28, the J gene TRBJ2-5; the D gene is possibly TRBD2 (5 bases). Trimming shortened V by 3 bases and J by 9 bases, and 14 bases separated the two germline ends. The germline V gene encodes CDR1 MDHEN and CDR2 SYDVKM. The CDR3 covers 13 residues. This chain's CDR3 is CASSLTGSEAQYF. The DNA of the CDR3 is TGTGCCAGCAGTTTGACGGGGTCCGAGGCCCAGTACTTC.

CDR3 in amino acids: CASSPWVLATDTQYF. DNA of the CDR3: TGTGCCAGCAGTCCTTGGGTGCTCGCCACAGATACGCAGTATTTT. The gene calls are TRBV27 and TRBJ2-3; D gene ambiguous. This CDR3 is 15 amino acids long. The V gene lost 5 bases and the J gene lost 2 bases, with 14 bases spanning the gap. Germline-derived CDR1 and CDR2 are MNHEY and SMNVEV (reference sequence).

This clone was observed a handful of times. The CDR3 DNA reads TGTGCCAGCAGTTTGCTTAGCGGGAGAGGAACCGGGGAGCTGTTTTTT. Translation: CASSLLSGRGTGELFF. The chain has TRBV28 and TRBJ2-2, with 9 positions matching TRBD2. This CDR3 has 16 residues. Germline CDR1 MDHEN, CDR2 SYDVKM. V shed 3 bases and J 5 bases; nucleotides not matched to a gene: 7.

This clone has a count of ten or more. The chain uses TRBV18 and TRBJ2-1; 10 positions agree with TRBD2. The CDR3 is 18 residues long. Trimming cost V 0 bases and J 8 bases; bases outside gene matches: 13. CDR1 and CDR2 (germline): KGHSH, LQKENI. DNA of the CDR3: TGTGCCAGCTCACCACCTTTACCAGGGCGGACTAGCGGCTATGAGCAGTTCTTC. Residues: CASSPPLPGRTSGYEQFF.

This clone counts as medium-sized. Other DNA variants within this sample encode the same CDR3. The rearrangement uses TRBV2 and TRBJ1-2; D may be TRBD1 (5 bases). V was shortened by 3 bases and J by 8 bases, with 13 bases between the two germline ends. CDR1 SNHLY and CDR2 FYNNEI come from the germline V gene. This CDR3 region has 13 residues. The CDR3 DNA reads as TGTGCCAGCAGTGACAGGGCTGGGGGGGGCTACACCTTC. Translation gives CASSDRAGGGYTF.

This chain links TRBV18 with TRBJ1-1; D remains ambiguous. Trimming stripped 10 bases from V and 3 bases from J, with 12 bases between. CDR3 length: 12 amino acids. The germline V gene has CDR1 KGHSH and CDR2 LQKENI. Here the CDR3 DNA reads TGTGCCACCGCCCGGGGAGACACTGAAGCTTTCTTT. This encodes CATARGDTEAFF.

The chain is built from TRBV28 and TRBJ1-1; 8 nucleotides line up with TRBD1. The junction had 10 bases not matched to a gene; V was cut back by 5 bases and J by 5 bases. CDR1 is MDHEN and CDR2 is SYDVKM in the germline V gene. The CDR3 is 15 amino acids. The CDR3 DNA reads TGTGCCAGCAGTCCAACTGGGACAGGTCGAACTGAAGCTTTCTTT. This translates into CASSPTGTGRTEAFF.

V usage is TRBV6-2 or TRBV6-3 and J usage is TRBJ2-5; TRBD2 agrees at 9 bases. CDR1 is MNHEY, CDR2 SVGEGT, per germline. CDR3 length: 12 residues. V shed 3 bases and J 11 bases; nucleotides not matched to a gene: 4. CDR3 DNA sequence: TGTGCCAGCAGTTATTCTAGCGGGAAGCAGTACTTC. It codes for CASSYSSGKQYF.

V gene TRBV5-8 combines with J gene TRBJ1-1; D may be TRBD1 (6 bases). Trimming shortened V by 6 bases and J by 7 bases, and 19 bases separated the two germline ends. Germline assignment: CDR1 SGHTS and CDR2 YDEGEE. The CDR3 length is 14 residues. The CDR3 nucleotides read TGTGCCAGCATCCTGCCGGGGGCTCGGATTGAAGCTTTCTTT. Residues: CASILPGARIEAFF.

This clone was counted ten times or more. The genes are TRBV24-1 and TRBJ1-5; tentative D call: TRBD1 (5 bases). The CDR3 contains 15 residues. Trimming pared 4 bases from V and 7 bases from J, leaving 16 bases between. Germline V gene data show CDR1 as KGHDR and CDR2 as SFDVKD. CDR3 nucleotides: TGTGCCACCAGTGACCCAGCGGGGGGGGGGCAGCCCCAGCATTTT. This sequence encodes CATSDPAGGGQPQHF.

This clone was detected ten times or more. The V call is TRBV9, the J call TRBJ1-1; D unclear. The CDR3 extends over 13 amino acids. Looked up from germline, CDR1 is SGDLS and CDR2 is YYNGEE. Trimming took off 0 bases at V and 3 bases at J, with 6 bases between the two ends. CDR3 sequence: CASSVGVDTEAFF. The CDR3 DNA is TGTGCCAGCAGCGTAGGTGTCGACACTGAAGCTTTCTTT.

This clone was seen many times. This chain joins TRBV7-3 and TRBJ2-3, with 10 positions matching TRBD2. The CDR3 covers 17 residues. Germline assignment: CDR1 SGHTA and CDR2 FQGTGA. J gave up 2 bases and V 2 bases, and 7 bases lay outside the gene matches. Here the CDR3 reads CASSLDSGTSATDTQYF. The CDR3 nucleotides read TGTGCCAGCAGCTTAGATTCCGGGACTAGCGCCACAGATACGCAGTATTTT.

This clone has ten or more counts. The genes are TRBV24-1 and TRBJ2-2, with 10 bases fitting TRBD1. Germline values: CDR1 KGHDR, CDR2 SFDVKD. The CDR3 spans 16 residues. With V trimmed by 3 bases and J by 3 bases, 3 bases remained unmatched. The CDR3 loop is CATSDRDRGDTGELFF. The CDR3, as DNA: TGTGCCACCAGTGATCGGGACAGGGGTGACACCGGGGAGCTGTTTTTT.

This clone was recorded a few times. The chain's CDR3 is CASSLDSAPAYGYTF. Here the CDR3 DNA reads TGTGCCAGCAGCTTGGACAGCGCTCCAGCCTATGGCTACACCTTC. The rearrangement uses TRBV11-2 and TRBJ1-2; maybe TRBD1 (6 bases). Germline-derived CDR1 and CDR2 are SGHAT and FQNNGV. V was shortened by 3 bases and J by 4 bases, with 15 bases between the two germline ends. CDR3 size: 15 residues.

This clone was seen at least ten times. This rearrangement joins TRBV5-1 to TRBJ1-2; 9 positions match TRBD1. This CDR3 contains 13 residues. Trimming took 4 bases from V and 5 from J; bases not matched to a gene: 3. CDR1 SGHRS and CDR2 YFSETQ come from the germline V gene. The CDR3 sequence: CASSPGTGYGYTF. The CDR3 DNA follows: TGCGCCAGCAGCCCTGGGACAGGGTATGGCTACACCTTC. Variable domain in full (rest from reference TRBV5-1 and TRBJ1-2): KAGVTQTPRYLIKTRGQQVTLSCSPISGHRSVSWYQQTPGQGLQFLFEYFSETQRNKGNFPGRFSGRQFSNSRSEMNVSTLELGDSALYLCASSPGTGYGYTFGSGTRLTVV.

The chain is built from TRBV7-9 and TRBJ1-2; D remains ambiguous. CDR3 length: 13 amino acids. Trimming took 5 bases from V and 6 from J, leaving 13 bases between them. In germline, CDR1 is SEHNR, CDR2 FQNEAQ (reference sequence). The CDR3 sequence: CASSRNGVDGYTF. CDR3 bases: TGTGCCAGCAGCCGCAACGGTGTCGATGGCTACACCTTC.

The V gene is TRBV20-1, the J gene TRBJ1-2; 10 bases map to TRBD1. This CDR3 has 14 residues. In germline, CDR1 is DFQATT, CDR2 SNEGSKA (reference sequence). The V and J ends lost 6 bases and 8 bases, in that order; junction bases with no gene match: 12. The CDR3 reads CSAGRRQGASGYTF. In nucleotides, the CDR3 is TGCAGTGCGGGAAGGCGACAGGGGGCGTCAGGCTACACCTTC.